This T cell receptor (beta chain) was identified in a study of cytomegalovirus exposure and HLA in healthy donors. The PCR used 60 Vbeta and 13 Jbeta primers. Measured with immunoSEQ multiplex PCR; TCRdb has only the in-frame clones, and not every one. The sample yields about 160,000 clones, around 75% seen once. CDR3 size: 15 residues. In germline, CDR1 is LNHDA, CDR2 SQIVND (reference sequence). V was clipped by 2 bases and J by 0 bases, with 10 bases between them. A word on this clone: Its specificity is unknown.

Study results and caveats: The sole available immune exposure information was CMV serostatus.

Sequencing used PBMCs. The rearrangement joins TRBV19 to TRBJ1-1; D remains ambiguous. This sequence originates from a female donor in good health and CMV-seronegative. The CDR3 protein is CASSIRYTMNTEAFF. CDR3 in DNA: TGTGCCAGTAGTATACGGTATACCATGAACACTGAAGCTTTCTTT.